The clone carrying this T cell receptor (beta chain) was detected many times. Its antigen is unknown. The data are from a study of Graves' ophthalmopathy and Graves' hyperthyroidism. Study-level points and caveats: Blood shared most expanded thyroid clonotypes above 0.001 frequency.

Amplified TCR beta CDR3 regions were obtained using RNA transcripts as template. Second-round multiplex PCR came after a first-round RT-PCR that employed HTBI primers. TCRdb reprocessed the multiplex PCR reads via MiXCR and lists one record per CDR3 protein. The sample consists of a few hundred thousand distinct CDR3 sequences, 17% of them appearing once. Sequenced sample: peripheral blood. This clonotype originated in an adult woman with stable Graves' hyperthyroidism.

The chain's CDR3 is CASSIVGSSYEQYF. CDR3 sequence (DNA): TGTGCCAGTAGTATAGTTGGGTCCTCCTACGAGCAGTACTTC. This rearrangement joins TRBV19 to TRBJ2-7; D remains ambiguous. Trimming stripped 1 base from V and 0 bases from J, with 7 bases between. Germline V gene data show CDR1 as LNHDA and CDR2 as SQIVND (reference sequence). This CDR3 has 14 amino acids. Filled out from reference TRBV19 and TRBJ2-7, the complete variable domain reads DGGITQSPKYLFRKEGQNVTLSCEQNLNHDAMYWYRQDPGQGLRLIYYSQIVNDFQKGDIAEGYSVSREKKESFPLTVTSAQKNPTAFYLCASSIVGSSYEQYFGPGTRLTVT.